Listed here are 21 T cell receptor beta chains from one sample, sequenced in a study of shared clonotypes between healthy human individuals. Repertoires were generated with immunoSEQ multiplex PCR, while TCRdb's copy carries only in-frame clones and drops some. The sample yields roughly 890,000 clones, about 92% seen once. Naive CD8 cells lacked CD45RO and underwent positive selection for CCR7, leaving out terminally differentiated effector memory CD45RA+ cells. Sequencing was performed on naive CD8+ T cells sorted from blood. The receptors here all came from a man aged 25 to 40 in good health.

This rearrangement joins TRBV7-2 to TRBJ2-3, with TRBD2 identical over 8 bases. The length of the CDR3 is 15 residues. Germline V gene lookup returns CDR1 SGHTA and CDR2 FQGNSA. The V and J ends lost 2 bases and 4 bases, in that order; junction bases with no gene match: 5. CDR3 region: CASSLRTGGADTQYF. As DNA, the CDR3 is TGTGCCAGCAGCTTAAGGACGGGAGGGGCAGATACGCAGTATTTT.

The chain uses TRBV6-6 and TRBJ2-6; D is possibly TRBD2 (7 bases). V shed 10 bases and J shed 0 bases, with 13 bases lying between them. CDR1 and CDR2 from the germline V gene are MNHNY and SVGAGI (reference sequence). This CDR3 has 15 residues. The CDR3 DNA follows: TGTGCCACGGCGGGGGCCAACTCTGGGGCCAACGTCCTGACTTTC. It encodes CATAGANSGANVLTF.

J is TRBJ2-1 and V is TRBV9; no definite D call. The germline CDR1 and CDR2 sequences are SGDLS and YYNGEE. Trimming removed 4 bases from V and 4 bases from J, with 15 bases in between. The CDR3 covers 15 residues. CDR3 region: CASSSGVAQYNEQFF. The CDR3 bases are TGTGCCAGCAGCTCTGGGGTAGCCCAGTACAATGAGCAGTTCTTC. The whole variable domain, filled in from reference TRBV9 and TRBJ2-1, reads DSGVTQTPKHLITATGQRVTLRCSPRSGDLSVYWYQQSLDQGLQFLIQYYNGEERAKGNILERFSAQQFPDLHSELNLSSLELGDSALYFCASSSGVAQYNEQFFGPGTRLTVL.

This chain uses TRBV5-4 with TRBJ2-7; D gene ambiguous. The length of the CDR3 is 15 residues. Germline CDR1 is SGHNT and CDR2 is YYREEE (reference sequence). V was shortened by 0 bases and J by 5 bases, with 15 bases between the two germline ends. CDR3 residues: CASSLGFGQRNEQYF. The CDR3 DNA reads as TGTGCCAGCAGCTTGGGGTTCGGTCAGCGAAACGAGCAGTACTTC.

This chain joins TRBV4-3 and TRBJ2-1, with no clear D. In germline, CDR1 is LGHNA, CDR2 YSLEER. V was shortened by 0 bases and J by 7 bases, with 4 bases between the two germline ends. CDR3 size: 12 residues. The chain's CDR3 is CASSQERNEQFF. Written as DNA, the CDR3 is TGCGCCAGCAGCCAAGAAAGGAATGAGCAGTTCTTC.

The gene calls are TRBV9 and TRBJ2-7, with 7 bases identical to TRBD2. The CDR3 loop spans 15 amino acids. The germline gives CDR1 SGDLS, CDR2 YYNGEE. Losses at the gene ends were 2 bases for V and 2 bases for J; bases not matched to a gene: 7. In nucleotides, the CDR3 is TGTGCCAGCAGCGTCGAAGCGGGGAGAGCCTACGAGCAGTACTTC. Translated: CASSVEAGRAYEQYF.

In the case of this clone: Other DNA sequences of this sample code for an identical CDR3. The CDR3 nucleotides read TGTGCCAGCAGCTATGGAGGGGATACGCAGTATTTT. Translating gives CASSYGGDTQYF. The chain couples TRBV9 to TRBJ2-3; D might be TRBD2 (6 bases). Germline V CDR1 and CDR2: SGDLS, YYNGEE. The V gene lost 4 bases and the J gene lost 6 bases, with 9 bases spanning the gap. The CDR3 loop spans 12 amino acids. Supplemented by reference TRBV9 and TRBJ2-3, the full variable domain reads DSGVTQTPKHLITATGQRVTLRCSPRSGDLSVYWYQQSLDQGLQFLIQYYNGEERAKGNILERFSAQQFPDLHSELNLSSLELGDSALYFCASSYGGDTQYFGPGTRLTVL.

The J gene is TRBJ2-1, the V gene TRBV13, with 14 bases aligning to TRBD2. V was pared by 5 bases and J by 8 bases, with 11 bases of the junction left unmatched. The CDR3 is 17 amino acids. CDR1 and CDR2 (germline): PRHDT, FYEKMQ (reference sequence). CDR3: CASSARGLAGVLDEQFF. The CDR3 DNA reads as TGTGCCAGCAGCGCACGGGGACTAGCGGGAGTTTTGGATGAGCAGTTCTTC.

The CDR3 DNA sequence: TGTGCCAGCAGCGTAGAGACAACAGGGAGTAGCACAGATACGCAGTATTTT. Encoded protein: CASSVETTGSSTDTQYF. This sequence joins TRBV9 and TRBJ2-3, with D possibly TRBD1 on 6 matching bases. Germline V lookup: CDR1 SGDLS, CDR2 YYNGEE. Trimming left V 0 bases short and J 0 bases short, with 14 bases between. The CDR3 consists of 17 residues. Looking up the rest from reference TRBV9 and TRBJ2-3 gives the full variable domain: DSGVTQTPKHLITATGQRVTLRCSPRSGDLSVYWYQQSLDQGLQFLIQYYNGEERAKGNILERFSAQQFPDLHSELNLSSLELGDSALYFCASSVETTGSSTDTQYFGPGTRLTVL.

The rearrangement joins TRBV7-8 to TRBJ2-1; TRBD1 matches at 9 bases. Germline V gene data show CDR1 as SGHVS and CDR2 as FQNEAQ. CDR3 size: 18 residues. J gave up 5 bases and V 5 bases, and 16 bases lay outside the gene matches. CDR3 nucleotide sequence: TGTGCCAGCAGCCTACACCCCCGCCGGGACAGGGAAAACAATGAGCAGTTCTTC. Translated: CASSLHPRRDRENNEQFF.

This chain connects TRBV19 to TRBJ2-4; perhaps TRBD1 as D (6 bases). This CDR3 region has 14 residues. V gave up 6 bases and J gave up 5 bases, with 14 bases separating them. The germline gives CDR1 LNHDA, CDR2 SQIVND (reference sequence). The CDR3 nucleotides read TGTGCCAGTAGCCGACAGGATTTGGAAAACATTCAGTACTTC. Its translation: CASSRQDLENIQYF.

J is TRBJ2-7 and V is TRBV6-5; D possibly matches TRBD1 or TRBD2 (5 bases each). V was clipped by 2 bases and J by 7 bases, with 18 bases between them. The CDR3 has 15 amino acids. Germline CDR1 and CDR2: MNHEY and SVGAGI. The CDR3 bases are TGTGCCAGCAGTTACGGTACCGGGGACGGGGAGGAGCAGTACTTC. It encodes CASSYGTGDGEEQYF.

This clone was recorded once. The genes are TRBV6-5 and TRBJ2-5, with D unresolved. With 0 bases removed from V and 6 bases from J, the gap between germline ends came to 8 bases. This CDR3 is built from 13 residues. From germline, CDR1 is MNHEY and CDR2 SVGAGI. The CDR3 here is CASSYSGAKTQYF. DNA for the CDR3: TGTGCCAGCAGTTACTCAGGAGCAAAGACCCAGTACTTC.

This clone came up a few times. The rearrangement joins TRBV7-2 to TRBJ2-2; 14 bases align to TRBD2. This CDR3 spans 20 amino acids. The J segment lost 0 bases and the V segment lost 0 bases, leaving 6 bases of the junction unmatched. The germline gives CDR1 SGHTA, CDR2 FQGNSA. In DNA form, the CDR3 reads TGTGCCAGCAGCTTAGCCGGACTAGCGGGAGGCTACGCGAACACCGGGGAGCTGTTTTTT. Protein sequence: CASSLAGLAGGYANTGELFF. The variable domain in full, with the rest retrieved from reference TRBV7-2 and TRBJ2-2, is GAGVSQSPSNKVTEKGKDVELRCDPISGHTALYWYRQSLGQGLEFLIYFQGNSAPDKSGLPSDRFSAERTGGSVSTLTIQRTQQEDSAVYLCASSLAGLAGGYANTGELFFGEGSRLTVL.

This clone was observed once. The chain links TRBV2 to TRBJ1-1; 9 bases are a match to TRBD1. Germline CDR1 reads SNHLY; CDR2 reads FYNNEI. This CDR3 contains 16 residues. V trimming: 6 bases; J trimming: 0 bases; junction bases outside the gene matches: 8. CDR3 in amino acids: CASSDQGQGMNTEAFF. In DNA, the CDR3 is TGTGCCAGCAGCGACCAAGGACAGGGGATGAACACTGAAGCTTTCTTT. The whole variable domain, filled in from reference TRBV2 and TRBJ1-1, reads EPEVTQTPSHQVTQMGQEVILRCVPISNHLYFYWYRQILGQKVEFLVSFYNNEISEKSEIFDDQFSVERPDGSNFTLKIRSTKLEDSAMYFCASSDQGQGMNTEAFFGQGTRLTVV.

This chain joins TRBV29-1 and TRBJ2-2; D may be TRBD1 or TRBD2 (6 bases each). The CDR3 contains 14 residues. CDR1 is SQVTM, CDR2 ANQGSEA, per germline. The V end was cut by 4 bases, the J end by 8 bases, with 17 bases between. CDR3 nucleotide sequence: TGCAGCGTTGTTTATTATGGGGGGCGTGGGGAGCTGTTTTTT. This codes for CSVVYYGGRGELFF.

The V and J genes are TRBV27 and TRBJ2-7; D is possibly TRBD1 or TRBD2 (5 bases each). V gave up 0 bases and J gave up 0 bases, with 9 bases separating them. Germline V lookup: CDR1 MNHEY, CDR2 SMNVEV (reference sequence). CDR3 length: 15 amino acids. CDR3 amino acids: CASSLSGESSYEQYF. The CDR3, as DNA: TGTGCCAGCAGTTTATCGGGGGAGAGCTCCTACGAGCAGTACTTC.

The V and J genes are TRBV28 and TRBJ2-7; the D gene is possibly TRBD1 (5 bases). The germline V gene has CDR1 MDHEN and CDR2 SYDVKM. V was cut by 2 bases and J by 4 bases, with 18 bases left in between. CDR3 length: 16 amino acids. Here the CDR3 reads CASSLPRFQGRYEQYF. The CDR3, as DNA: TGTGCCAGCAGTTTACCCCGGTTCCAGGGTAGGTACGAGCAGTACTTC.

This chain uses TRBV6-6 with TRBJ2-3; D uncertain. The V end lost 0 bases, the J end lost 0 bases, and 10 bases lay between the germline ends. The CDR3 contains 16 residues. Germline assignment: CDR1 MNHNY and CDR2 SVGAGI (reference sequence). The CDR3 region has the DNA TGTGCCAGCAGTTACTCTTTCGAATTAAGCACAGATACGCAGTATTTT. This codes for CASSYSFELSTDTQYF.

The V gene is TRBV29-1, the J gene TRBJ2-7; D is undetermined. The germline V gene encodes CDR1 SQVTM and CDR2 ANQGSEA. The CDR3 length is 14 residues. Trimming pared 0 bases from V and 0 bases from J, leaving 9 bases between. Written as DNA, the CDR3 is TGCAGCGTTGAAGATCGGAACCGCTCCTACGAGCAGTACTTC. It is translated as CSVEDRNRSYEQYF.

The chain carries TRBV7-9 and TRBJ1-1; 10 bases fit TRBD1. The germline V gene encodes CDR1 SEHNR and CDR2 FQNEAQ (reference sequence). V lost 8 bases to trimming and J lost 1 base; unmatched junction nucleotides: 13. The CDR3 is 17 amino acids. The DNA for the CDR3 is TGTGCCAGCGACTATTCAGGGCGGACAGGGGGGAACACTGAAGCTTTCTTT. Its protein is CASDYSGRTGGNTEAFF.